The 15 T cell receptor beta chains listed next were all sequenced from one sample in a study of shared clonotypes between healthy human individuals. Naive CD8 cells were CD45RO-negative, positively selected for CCR7, excluding terminally differentiated effector memory CD45RA+ cells. Assay: immunoSEQ multiplex PCR; the TCRdb copy retains only in-frame clones and omits some. The sample carries about 820,000 clones, about 91% recorded once. The sample was naive CD8+ T cells sorted from blood. The receptors originated from a man aged 30 to 45 in good health.

The table lists this clone with a count of one. The chain couples TRBV29-1 to TRBJ1-2; no definite D call. V lost 3 bases, J lost 1 base, and 9 bases lay in between. The CDR3 is 13 amino acids. Germline V gives CDR1 SQVTM, CDR2 ANQGSEA. This chain's CDR3 is CSVEVRYNYGYTF. DNA of the CDR3: TGCAGCGTTGAGGTCCGCTATAACTATGGCTACACCTTC.

The V gene is TRBV7-9, the J gene TRBJ2-7, with D perhaps assigned TRBD1 or TRBD2 (5 bases each). This CDR3 is 14 amino acids long. V was cut by 4 bases and J by 4 bases, with 14 bases left in between. Per the germline V gene, CDR1 is SEHNR and CDR2 is FQNEAQ (reference sequence). The CDR3, as DNA: TGTGCCAGCAGCTCCTGGGACGGACAATACGAGCAGTACTTC. This translates into CASSSWDGQYEQYF.

The chain combines TRBV4-1 with TRBJ2-7, with a weak D call TRBD1 (6 bases). This CDR3 contains 15 residues. CDR1 is MGHRA and CDR2 is YSYEKL in the germline V gene. Trimming stripped 0 bases from V and 0 bases from J, with 9 bases between. The CDR3 is CASSQEFRGSYEQYF. CDR3 nucleotide sequence: TGCGCCAGCAGCCAAGAGTTCAGGGGCTCCTACGAGCAGTACTTC.

The chain links TRBV9 to TRBJ1-4, with TRBD1 matching over 7 bases. This CDR3 has 16 residues. CDR1 is SGDLS and CDR2 is YYNGEE in the germline V gene. Losses at the gene ends were 4 bases for V and 0 bases for J; bases not matched to a gene: 6. Here the CDR3 reads CASSPGTVTTNEKLFF. Written as DNA, the CDR3 is TGTGCCAGCAGCCCGGGGACAGTCACAACTAATGAAAAACTGTTTTTT.

The V call is TRBV5-1, the J call TRBJ2-7, with D unresolved. The germline gives CDR1 SGHRS, CDR2 YFSETQ. V was trimmed by 0 bases and J by 5 bases, leaving 9 bases between them. The CDR3 length is 13 residues. The CDR3 bases are TGCGCCAGCAGCTTGGGACATTACGACGAGCAGTACTTC. Its translation: CASSLGHYDEQYF. Looking up the rest from reference TRBV5-1 and TRBJ2-7 gives the full variable domain: KAGVTQTPRYLIKTRGQQVTLSCSPISGHRSVSWYQQTPGQGLQFLFEYFSETQRNKGNFPGRFSGRQFSNSRSEMNVSTLELGDSALYLCASSLGHYDEQYFGPGTRLTVT.

The V gene is TRBV29-1, the J gene TRBJ2-7, with TRBD1 matching 10 bases. The CDR3 runs to 17 residues. V shed 2 bases and J 2 bases; nucleotides not matched to a gene: 12. Germline values: CDR1 SQVTM, CDR2 ANQGSEA. The CDR3 loop is CSVEYPGTGVTAYEQYF. The CDR3 coding sequence is TGCAGCGTTGAATACCCCGGGACAGGGGTGACGGCCTACGAGCAGTACTTC.

The chain carries TRBV29-1 and TRBJ2-7; the match to TRBD1 covers 8 bases. Trimming removed 2 bases from V and 4 bases from J; junction bases left unmatched: 7. The CDR3 is 14 residues long. The V gene's germline CDR1 is SQVTM and CDR2 ANQGSEA. CDR3 DNA: TGCAGCGTTGAATCCCCGACAGGGGCATACGAGCAGTACTTC. Residues: CSVESPTGAYEQYF.

The gene calls are TRBV7-6 and TRBJ2-7, with D perhaps being TRBD1 or TRBD2 (5 bases each). The CDR3 totals 14 residues. The ends were cut back, 0 bases at V and 3 bases at J, with 9 bases in the middle. Germline loops: CDR1 SGHVS, CDR2 FNYEAQ. CDR3 amino acids: CASSLAGPDYEQYF. In DNA form, the CDR3 reads TGTGCCAGCAGCTTAGCGGGACCAGACTACGAGCAGTACTTC.

V gene TRBV5-1 combines with J gene TRBJ2-7; D remains unclear. This CDR3 spans 13 amino acids. With 3 bases removed from V and 2 bases from J, the gap between germline ends came to 9 bases. Germline V gene sequence: CDR1 SGHRS, CDR2 YFSETQ. The CDR3 sequence is CASSSPLAYEQYF. The DNA of the CDR3 is TGCGCCAGCAGCTCCCCCCTGGCCTACGAGCAGTACTTC.

This rearrangement joins TRBV6-1 to TRBJ2-2, with D unresolved. Trimming took off 2 bases at V and 1 base at J, with 8 bases between the two ends. This CDR3 has 15 amino acids. Germline CDR1 and CDR2: MNHNS and SASEGT. The CDR3 here is CASSEFAKNTGELFF. The CDR3 coding sequence is TGTGCCAGCAGTGAATTTGCAAAGAACACCGGGGAGCTGTTTTTT.

A few counts support this clone. The rearrangement links TRBV10-2 to TRBJ2-7; tentatively, D is TRBD1 (5 bases). The CDR3 loop spans 12 amino acids. Germline V gene sequence: CDR1 WSHSY, CDR2 SAAADI. V was trimmed by 6 bases and J by 1 base, leaving 7 bases between them. CDR3 in amino acids: CASRTVSYEQYF. CDR3 sequence (DNA): TGCGCCAGCAGGACAGTGTCCTACGAGCAGTACTTC.

The chain couples TRBV6-5 to TRBJ1-4, with no clear D. CDR1 is MNHEY, CDR2 SVGAGI, per germline. CDR3 length: 13 residues. V was pared by 6 bases and J by 8 bases, with 13 bases between. CDR3 amino acids: CASSTNPTEKLFF. The DNA for the CDR3 is TGTGCCAGCAGCACCAACCCTACCGAAAAACTGTTTTTT.

V and J are TRBV25-1 and TRBJ1-2, with 7 bases matching TRBD1. Germline loops: CDR1 MGHDK, CDR2 SYGVNS. The CDR3 has 16 amino acids. V was clipped by 6 bases and J by 2 bases; unmatched bases: 12. CDR3 bases: TGTGCCAGCAGAGCCGAACAGGGGCCAAACAACTATGGCTACACCTTC. Its protein product is CASRAEQGPNNYGYTF.

This chain links TRBV4-1 with TRBJ1-5; 8 bases line up with TRBD1. This CDR3 spans 15 amino acids. V lost 1 base to trimming and J lost 9 bases; unmatched junction nucleotides: 8. Germline CDR1 is MGHRA and CDR2 is YSYEKL. Here the CDR3 DNA reads TGCGCCAGCAGCCAAGTTGGACAGGGCCAGGGGCCCCAGCATTTT. It translates to CASSQVGQGQGPQHF.

The rearrangement joins TRBV13 to TRBJ2-2; 10 nucleotides agree with TRBD2. This CDR3 contains 18 residues. After removal of 1 base from V and 3 bases from J, the junction contained 8 bases not matched to a gene. CDR1 is PRHDT, CDR2 FYEKMQ, per germline (reference sequence). CDR3 DNA sequence: TGTGCCAGCAGCTTAGTGAGCGGGAGGGCCTCGGACACCGGGGAGCTGTTTTTT. Protein sequence: CASSLVSGRASDTGELFF. Looking up the rest from reference TRBV13 and TRBJ2-2 gives the full variable domain: AAGVIQSPRHLIKEKRETATLKCYPIPRHDTVYWYQQGPGQDPQFLISFYEKMQSDKGSIPDRFSAQQFSDYHSELNMSSLELGDSALYFCASSLVSGRASDTGELFFGEGSRLTVL.